Sequencing of this TCR beta chain was carried out in a study of blood T cell repertoires in COVID-19 (TCRdb year 2020). Concerning the study at large: Collaborator samples came from the United States, Italy and Spain and covered acute and convalescent phases of COVID-19. The samples were drawn from the first 160 participants of the ongoing ImmuneRACE study and from 1,200 or so subjects provided by 6 global collaborators. Deeply sampled blood TCRbeta repertoires from subjects exposed to, actively infected with, or recovered from COVID-19 were included in the dataset. Where available, HLA class I and class II types were taken from metadata supplied by the sample provider and were not determined by assay-based typing. A de-identified subject ID, COVID-19 status, age in years and sex were almost always included in the sample metadata. The repertoires were released in a freely available public database meant as a resource for research on the immune response to SARS-CoV-2. The material from the prospective study consisted of cDNA or gDNA derived from T cells, B-cell-depleted T cells, or PBMCs. What the study reported, not specific to this receptor: The quantity of clinical and demographic metadata differed by source and by participant and was supplied without curation.

In regard to this clone: Its antigen is unknown. Per-base qualities were not stored, and no clone one base away is much larger.

In the prospective study, participants were roughly 18 to 95 years old, resided in about two dozen geographic areas of the United States, and were enrolled through a virtual design. In the prospective study, participants were assigned to cohorts based on the clinical history participants reported in a screening survey and a study questionnaire. For ImmuneRACE Cohort 3, a participant was defined as recovered based on two consecutive negative NP/OP PCR tests, clearance by a healthcare professional, or resolution of symptoms. In the prospective study, whole blood, serum and a nasopharyngeal or oropharyngeal swab were collected from each participant by mobile phlebotomists. Additional blood draws and questionnaires over an approximately 2-month period could optionally be provided by prospective study participants. Prospective study blood samples were shipped either frozen or at room temperature before DNA extraction.

TCRbeta CDR3 regions were amplified from genomic DNA using the immunoSEQ Assay, a bias-controlled multiplex PCR. For the original study's pipeline: The number of nucleated cells in each sample was estimated by amplification of reference gene primers within the assay. To quantify the absolute abundance of each unique TCRbeta CDR3 rearrangement, sequence reads were collapsed and filtered. For each sample, productive Simpson clonality was calculated as the square root of Simpson's diversity index across productive rearrangements. Imported from immuneACCESS, the table was reduced by TCRdb to in-frame sequences with V and J called. These copies leave out some clones; in studies compared against another copy, an unresolved V gene accounts for under half, and the cause of the remainder is not known. V and J calls and clone size follow that table, whereas D and trimming were derived from the DNA. This sample is represented by 200,000 to 250,000 clones; about 90% of them were singletons. The ten top clones hold less than 1.5% of the sample.

Taken from the germline V gene, the CDR1 and CDR2 loops are SGHTA and FQGNSA. Germline trimming amounts to 1 base on V and 2 bases on J, with 7 as the count of junction bases outside the gene matches. The CDR3 has 16 amino acids, counting the end cysteine and phenylalanine. Just CDR3 DNA is preserved here, 48 bases in frame from base 1. The sequence came from a man aged 25-45 years who had recovered from COVID-19. The rearranged segments are TRBV7-2 and TRBJ2-7; 8 bases in the middle match TRBD1. The sequencing sample was made of PBMCs or T cells enriched from blood (not recorded which). The nucleotide sequence reads TGTGCCAGCAGCTTAGAGGTCCCAGGGGGCGCCTACGAGCAGTACTTC. The translation is CASSLEVPGGAYEQYF.